This passage covers 22 T cell receptor beta chains from one sample sequenced in a study of CD8+CD57+ T cells in acquired aplastic anemia. Using genomic DNA as the template, TCR beta VDJ and CDR3 profiling was carried out. In TCRdb, the reads were re-called with MiXCR into one record per CDR3 protein. The sample contains approximately 98,000 distinct CDR3 sequences, about 63% of which appear only once. The authors sequenced patients whose flow cytometry had shown CD8+CD57+ cell expansion. The specimen sequenced was sorted CD4+, CD8+, or CD8+CD57+ T cells (not recorded which) from PBMCs. The receptors come from a human donor with aplastic anemia.

With respect to this clonotype: This may stem from a read error, because a much larger clone lies one nucleotide away. The V call is TRBV11-2, the J call TRBJ2-1; D not resolved. CDR1 and CDR2 (germline): SGHAT, FQNNGV. The CDR3 contains 16 residues. Trimming pared 5 bases from V and 7 bases from J, leaving 21 bases between. The CDR3 bases are TGTGCCAGCAGCACCCGTACGGGTTTTCCCCCTAATGAGCAGTTCTTC. Its translation is CASSTRTGFPPNEQFF.

J is TRBJ2-5 and V is TRBV20-1, with TRBD2 matching 7 bases. There are 15 residues in the CDR3. The V segment lost 0 bases and the J segment 4 bases; nucleotides outside the gene matches: 8. Germline-derived CDR1 and CDR2 are DFQATT and SNEGSKA (reference sequence). The CDR3 is CSARDFRLASETQYF. For the CDR3, the DNA is TGCAGTGCTAGAGATTTTAGACTAGCATCAGAGACCCAGTACTTC.

The chain uses TRBV6-1 and TRBJ2-7; 11 nucleotides agree with TRBD1. V shed 5 bases, J shed 5 bases, and the junction held 5 bases outside the gene matches. The CDR3 sequence is 14 residues long. CDR1 is MNHNS and CDR2 is SASEGT in the germline V gene. The CDR3 sequence is CASSLRTGGNEQYF. CDR3 sequence (DNA): TGTGCCAGCAGTCTCCGGACAGGGGGCAACGAGCAGTACTTC.

This clonotype was observed many times. The chain combines TRBV6-7 with TRBJ2-4; tentatively, D is TRBD2 (6 bases). TRBV6-7 belongs to the ORF category, with a function that is uncertain. The CDR3 extends over 12 amino acids. In DNA, the CDR3 is TGTGGTAGCGGCGTAGCCAAAAACATTCAGTACTTC. This encodes CGSGVAKNIQYF.

The chain couples TRBV20-1 to TRBJ2-3; 11 bases agree with TRBD2. The CDR3 spans 17 residues. The V and J ends lost 2 bases and 2 bases, in that order; junction bases with no gene match: 9. Germline assignment: CDR1 DFQATT and CDR2 SNEGSKA (reference sequence). The CDR3 sequence: CSARTPGLAEHTDTQYF. The CDR3 DNA reads TGCAGTGCTAGAACGCCGGGACTAGCGGAGCACACAGATACGCAGTATTTT.

This clonotype was recorded many times. This chain connects TRBV11-2 to TRBJ2-7; TRBD1 might be the D (6 bases). The CDR3 loop spans 16 amino acids. The germline gives CDR1 SGHAT, CDR2 FQNNGV. V gave up 5 bases and J gave up 3 bases, with 20 bases separating them. The CDR3 reads CASSRTQGVDGYEQYF. The DNA of the CDR3 is TGTGCCAGCAGCCGGACACAGGGTGTGGATGGCTACGAGCAGTACTTC.

The chain has TRBV20-1 and TRBJ2-3; no clear D. V dropped 5 bases and J dropped 7 bases, with 19 bases sitting between them. The CDR3 totals 14 residues. The germline V gene has CDR1 DFQATT and CDR2 SNEGSKA (reference sequence). CDR3 residues: CSAPFRGMGNTQYF. The CDR3 DNA is TGCAGTGCTCCTTTTAGAGGAATGGGGAATACGCAGTATTTT.

This clonotype was observed a few times. The chain combines TRBV29-1 with TRBJ2-7; D gene unclear. Germline V gene lookup returns CDR1 SQVTM and CDR2 ANQGSEA. This CDR3 has 13 amino acids. Trimming left V 3 bases short and J 3 bases short, with 12 bases between. CDR3 protein: CSVDDDISYEQYF. For the CDR3, the DNA is TGCAGCGTTGATGATGATATTAGCTACGAGCAGTACTTC.

Written as DNA, the CDR3 is TGCAGTGCTAGCCCTCGTGGGATTGGTGGAAACACCATATATTTT. This codes for CSASPRGIGGNTIYF. This chain uses TRBV20-1 with TRBJ1-3; D unclear. Trimming pared 3 bases from V and 3 bases from J, leaving 15 bases between. The CDR3 loop spans 15 amino acids. Germline values: CDR1 DFQATT, CDR2 SNEGSKA (reference sequence).

This chain uses TRBV15 with TRBJ2-1; 8 positions agree with TRBD2. Trimming removed 5 bases from V and 10 bases from J; junction bases left unmatched: 7. This CDR3 has 13 amino acids. Germline CDR1 and CDR2: LNHNV and YYDKDF (reference sequence). The CDR3 DNA reads as TGTGCCACCAGCCCACGAACGGGGGGGGAGCAGTTCTTC. This sequence encodes CATSPRTGGEQFF.

This chain links TRBV24-1 with TRBJ2-3; 7 nucleotides align to TRBD1. The CDR3 totals 15 residues. Losses at the gene ends were 4 bases for V and 2 bases for J; bases not matched to a gene: 5. Germline assignment: CDR1 KGHDR and CDR2 SFDVKD. The CDR3 DNA follows: TGTGCCACCAGTGACCGGGACAGACCCACAGATACGCAGTATTTT. Its protein is CATSDRDRPTDTQYF.

This clonotype has only one observation. This chain uses TRBV7-3 with TRBJ1-1; D is possibly TRBD1 (5 bases). From germline, CDR1 is SGHTA and CDR2 FQGTGA. V lost 4 bases and J 5 bases, leaving 11 bases between the germline ends. This CDR3 has 13 residues. In DNA, the CDR3 is TGTGCCAGCAGCTCGCGTGGGGGGACTGAAGCTTTCTTT. It specifies CASSSRGGTEAFF.

This chain connects TRBV9 to TRBJ2-2, with a tentative D call TRBD1 (5 bases). CDR3 size: 16 residues. The V gene lost 2 bases and the J gene lost 0 bases, with 11 bases spanning the gap. Germline V gene lookup returns CDR1 SGDLS and CDR2 YYNGEE. CDR3 in amino acids: CASSVTGEANTGELFF. In nucleotides, the CDR3 is TGTGCCAGCAGCGTTACAGGAGAAGCGAACACCGGGGAGCTGTTTTTT.

CDR3 in amino acids: CASSDGQGNTDTQYF. The CDR3 coding sequence is TGTGCCAGCAGTGACGGACAGGGGAACACAGATACGCAGTATTTT. This chain joins TRBV6-4 and TRBJ2-3; 9 bases map to TRBD1. CDR3 length: 15 amino acids. With V trimmed by 2 bases and J by 2 bases, 2 bases remained unmatched. CDR1 is MRHNA, CDR2 SNTAGT, per germline.

The chain recombines TRBV29-1 with TRBJ2-3; unclear D gene. V dropped 0 bases and J dropped 1 base, with 11 bases sitting between them. CDR1 and CDR2 (germline): SQVTM, ANQGSEA. The CDR3 loop spans 15 amino acids. CDR3 residues: CSVEDLSDRTDTQYF. DNA for the CDR3: TGCAGCGTTGAAGATTTGAGTGACCGCACAGATACGCAGTATTTT.

V usage is TRBV19 and J usage is TRBJ1-1; 8 nucleotides agree with TRBD1. The germline V gene encodes CDR1 LNHDA and CDR2 SQIVND (reference sequence). V trimming: 5 bases; J trimming: 2 bases; junction bases outside the gene matches: 7. The CDR3 totals 15 residues. The CDR3 sequence is CASSALQGGNTEAFF. The CDR3 region has the DNA TGTGCCAGTAGTGCCTTACAGGGGGGAAACACTGAAGCTTTCTTT.

V and J are TRBV10-3 and TRBJ1-6, with 7 bases fitting TRBD1. The CDR3 is 15 residues long. With 0 bases clipped from V and 9 bases from J, the junction kept 5 bases outside the gene matches. The V gene's germline CDR1 is ENHRY and CDR2 SYGVKD. DNA of the CDR3: TGTGCCATCAGTGAGTCGTCCAGGGGGGTTTCACCCCTCCACTTT. It specifies CAISESSRGVSPLHF.

In regard to this clonotype: Just one base apart from a much larger clone, this may be a read error. The chain combines TRBV6-2 or TRBV6-3 with TRBJ2-2, with 7 bases fitting TRBD2. Germline V CDR1 and CDR2: MNHEY, SVGEGT. This CDR3 contains 14 residues. CDR3 coding DNA: TGTGCCAGCAGTGACACTAGCGCCACCGGGGACCTGTTTTTT. The encoded protein is CASSDTSATGDLFF.

The chain employs TRBV10-3 and TRBJ2-2, with TRBD2 matching 11 bases. J lost 5 bases, V lost 6 bases, and 5 bases had no gene match. This CDR3 contains 15 residues. Looked up from germline, CDR1 is ENHRY and CDR2 is SYGVKD. The CDR3 DNA follows: TGTGCCATCAGAAGCGGGACTAGCGGAACCGGGGAGCTGTTTTTT. This codes for CAIRSGTSGTGELFF.

This rearrangement joins TRBV20-1 to TRBJ2-3; perhaps TRBD1 as D (6 bases). V was cut by 3 bases and J by 2 bases, with 12 bases left in between. Germline lookup yields CDR1 DFQATT and CDR2 SNEGSKA (reference sequence). This CDR3 spans 14 amino acids. CDR3 amino acids: CSARHRESTDTQYF. The DNA for the CDR3 is TGCAGTGCTAGGCACAGGGAATCCACAGATACGCAGTATTTT.

J is TRBJ1-4 and V is TRBV20-1; a weak D match, TRBD1 (6 bases). The germline V and J ends were trimmed by 3 bases and 5 bases, with 13 bases remaining between them. CDR1 is DFQATT and CDR2 is SNEGSKA in the germline V gene (reference sequence). The CDR3 is made up of 14 amino acids. The CDR3 sequence is CSASSRGTNEKLFF. The CDR3 nucleotides are TGCAGTGCTAGTTCCAGGGGTACGAATGAAAAACTGTTTTTT.

The V and J genes are TRBV19 and TRBJ1-5; TRBD1 is a possible D gene (6 bases). Germline lookup yields CDR1 LNHDA and CDR2 SQIVND (reference sequence). Trimming cost V 3 bases and J 4 bases, with 10 bases left between them. There are 14 residues in the CDR3. CDR3 in DNA: TGTGCCAGTAGTATCCGACAGGCTAATCAGCCCCAGCATTTT. Translation: CASSIRQANQPQHF.